Below, 12 T cell receptor beta chains from the same sample are listed, as sequenced in a study of cytomegalovirus exposure and HLA in healthy donors. The PCR had 60 Vbeta and 13 Jbeta primers. Sequencing used immunoSEQ multiplex PCR; TCRdb keeps in-frame clones, though not all of them. The repertoire holds 160,000 or so clones, with roughly four fifths as singletons. The specimen was PBMCs. These TCRs come from a male donor in good health and CMV-seropositive.

This rearrangement joins TRBV14 to TRBJ1-2; 7 bases align to TRBD1. CDR1 is SGHDN and CDR2 is FVKESK in the germline V gene. This CDR3 has 14 amino acids. The V gene end was trimmed by 5 bases and the J gene end by 7 bases; junction bases not matched to a gene: 10. Here the CDR3 reads CASSKTGTMGGYTF. CDR3 nucleotides: TGTGCCAGCAGCAAGACAGGGACCATGGGTGGCTACACCTTC.

The chain uses TRBV28 and TRBJ1-2, with 7 bases fitting TRBD1. CDR3 length equals 12 residues. V trimming: 8 bases; J trimming: 5 bases; junction bases outside the gene matches: 5. Germline CDR1 and CDR2: MDHEN and SYDVKM. The CDR3 sequence is CASSQGNYGYTF. The CDR3 bases are TGTGCCAGCTCACAGGGGAATTATGGCTACACCTTC.

The rearrangement uses TRBV30 and TRBJ2-5, with TRBD2 matching over 9 bases. Germline V gene data show CDR1 as GTSNPN and CDR2 as SVGIG (reference sequence). This CDR3 comprises 15 residues. With V trimmed by 5 bases and J by 1 base, 8 bases remained unmatched. CDR3 DNA: TGTGCCTGGGACGGAGGCGGGGGGGTCCAAGAGACCCAGTACTTC. It encodes CAWDGGGGVQETQYF.

Here the CDR3 reads CASSPRGRGAHNEQFF. The CDR3 DNA reads TGTGCCAGCAGCCCTCGAGGGAGGGGCGCCCACAATGAGCAGTTCTTC. V gene TRBV11-3 combines with J gene TRBJ2-1; 7 nucleotides match TRBD2. Germline trimming cut 5 bases from V and 5 bases from J; bases unmatched to any gene: 12. This CDR3 is built from 16 residues. The germline V gene has CDR1 SGHNT and CDR2 YENEEA.

The chain recombines TRBV10-3 with TRBJ2-1, with a tentative D call TRBD2 (5 bases). Germline-derived CDR1 and CDR2 are ENHRY and SYGVKD. The V end was cut by 8 bases, the J end by 5 bases, with 19 bases between. The CDR3 spans 15 residues. The CDR3 nucleotides read TGTGCCATCTCTTCTCCCCTAGGGCGGGACAATGAGCAGTTCTTC. Amino acid sequence: CAISSPLGRDNEQFF.

The chain links TRBV5-5 to TRBJ1-5; D unresolved. Trimming stripped 4 bases from V and 7 bases from J, with 12 bases between. Per germline, CDR1 SGHKS and CDR2 YYEKEE (reference sequence). The CDR3 extends over 13 amino acids. The CDR3 reads CASSLALEQPQHF. The CDR3 nucleotides read TGTGCCAGCAGCCTGGCCCTAGAACAGCCCCAGCATTTT.

The chain uses TRBV30 and TRBJ1-2; 8 nucleotides match TRBD1. Losses at the gene ends were 2 bases for V and 2 bases for J; bases not matched to a gene: 7. The CDR3 sequence is 15 residues long. CDR1 and CDR2 from the germline V gene are GTSNPN and SVGIG (reference sequence). The CDR3, as DNA: TGTGCCTGGAGTTATTCCGGGACAGGAAACTATGGCTACACCTTC. This encodes CAWSYSGTGNYGYTF. The variable domain in full, with the rest retrieved from reference TRBV30 and TRBJ1-2, is SQTIHQWPATLVQPVGSPLSLECTVEGTSNPNLYWYRQAAGRGLQLLFYSVGIGQISSEVPQNLSASRPQDRQFILSSKKLLLSDSGFYLCAWSYSGTGNYGYTFGSGTRLTVV.

The rearrangement joins TRBV21-1 to TRBJ1-1; TRBD1 was called by the table and not checked on the DNA. TRBV21-1 is flagged as a pseudogene. There are 12 residues in the CDR3. Here the CDR3 DNA reads TGTCCTTACGAGGGGGTGAACACTGAAGCTTTCTTT. Its protein is CPYEGVNTEAFF.

The rearrangement joins TRBV27 to TRBJ2-1; D perhaps matches TRBD2 (6 bases). The CDR3 is made up of 14 amino acids. Germline V gene sequence: CDR1 MNHEY, CDR2 SMNVEV (reference sequence). V lost 5 bases, J lost 6 bases, and 14 bases lay in between. The CDR3, as DNA: TGTGCCAGCAGTGCAGCGGGTCGTACCAATGAGCAGTTCTTC. Amino acids: CASSAAGRTNEQFF.

The V gene is TRBV5-1, the J gene TRBJ2-7; D remains ambiguous. This CDR3 has 13 amino acids. The germline V gene has CDR1 SGHRS and CDR2 YFSETQ. Deletions cut 5 bases from V and 0 bases from J, with 9 bases between. CDR3 amino acids: CASSTVGSYEQYF. CDR3 sequence (DNA): TGCGCCAGCAGTACGGTCGGCTCCTACGAGCAGTACTTC. The variable domain in full, completed from reference TRBV5-1 and TRBJ2-7, reads KAGVTQTPRYLIKTRGQQVTLSCSPISGHRSVSWYQQTPGQGLQFLFEYFSETQRNKGNFPGRFSGRQFSNSRSEMNVSTLELGDSALYLCASSTVGSYEQYFGPGTRLTVT.

The V call is TRBV27, the J call TRBJ1-1, with 8 bases aligning to TRBD1. Germline V CDR1 and CDR2: MNHEY, SMNVEV (reference sequence). The CDR3 is 14 residues long. With 3 bases clipped from V and 4 bases from J, the junction kept 4 bases outside the gene matches. The CDR3 loop reads CASSFADRVTEAFF. CDR3 nucleotides: TGTGCCAGCAGTTTCGCGGACAGGGTCACTGAAGCTTTCTTT.

The chain couples TRBV28 to TRBJ2-2; D possibly corresponds to TRBD1 (5 bases). This CDR3 is built from 14 residues. The germline V and J ends were trimmed by 0 bases and 3 bases, with 5 bases remaining between them. Germline V gene data show CDR1 as MDHEN and CDR2 as SYDVKM. CDR3: CASSLWTDTGELFF. The DNA of the CDR3 is TGTGCCAGCAGTTTATGGACAGACACCGGGGAGCTGTTTTTT.